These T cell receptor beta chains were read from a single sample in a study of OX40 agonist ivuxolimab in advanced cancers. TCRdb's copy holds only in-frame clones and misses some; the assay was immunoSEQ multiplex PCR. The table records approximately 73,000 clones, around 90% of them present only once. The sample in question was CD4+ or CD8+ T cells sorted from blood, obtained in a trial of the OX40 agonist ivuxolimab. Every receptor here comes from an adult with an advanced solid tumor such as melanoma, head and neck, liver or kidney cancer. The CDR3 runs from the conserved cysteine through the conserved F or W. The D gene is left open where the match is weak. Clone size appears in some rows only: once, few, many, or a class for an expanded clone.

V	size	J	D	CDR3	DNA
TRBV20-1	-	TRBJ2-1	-	CSASWDEQFF	TGCAGTGCTAGTTGGGATGAGCAGTTCTTC
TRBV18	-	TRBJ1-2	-	CASSPSGIGTRVYGYTF	TGTGCCAGCTCACCGTCGGGTATCGGGACAAGGGTTTATGGCTACACCTTC
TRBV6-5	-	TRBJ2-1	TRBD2	CASSYGGGSYNEQFF	TGTGCCAGCAGTTACGGCGGGGGCTCCTACAATGAGCAGTTCTTC
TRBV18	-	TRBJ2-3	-	CASSPDLARTDTQYF	TGTGCCAGCTCACCAGATCTAGCGCGCACAGATACGCAGTATTTT
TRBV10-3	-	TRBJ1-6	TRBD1	CAISERQGNSPLHF	TGTGCCATCAGTGAGCGACAGGGGAATTCACCCCTCCACTTT
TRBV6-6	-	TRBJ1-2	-	CASSYSGREGTGYTF	TGTGCCAGCAGTTACTCAGGCAGGGAAGGGACTGGCTACACCTTC
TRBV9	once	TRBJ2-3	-	CASSVSPDDTDTQYF	TGTGCCAGCAGCGTAAGTCCAGACGACACAGATACGCAGTATTTT
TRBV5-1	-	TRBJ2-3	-	CASSLALMGGTDTQYF	TGCGCCAGCAGCTTGGCCTTGATGGGGGGTACAGATACGCAGTATTTT
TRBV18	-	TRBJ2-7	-	CASSATGSLSPAEQYF	TGTGCCAGCTCAGCAACCGGGAGCTTAAGTCCGGCCGAGCAGTACTTC
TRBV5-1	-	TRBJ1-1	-	CASSLGEGGATEAFF	TGCGCCAGCAGCTTAGGGGAGGGGGGAGCCACTGAAGCTTTCTTT
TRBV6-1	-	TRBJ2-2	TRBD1	CASSVRGRSNTGELFF	TGTGCCAGCAGTGTCAGGGGGAGATCGAACACCGGGGAGCTGTTTTTT
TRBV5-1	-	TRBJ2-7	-	CASSLEGYEQYF	TGCGCCAGCAGCTTGGAGGGTTACGAGCAGTACTTC
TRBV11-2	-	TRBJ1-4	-	CASSFLGGTNEKLFF	TGTGCCAGCAGCTTCCTTGGTGGCACTAATGAAAAACTGTTTTTT
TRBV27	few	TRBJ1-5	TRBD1	CASSRQGNQPQHF	TGTGCCAGCAGCCGACAGGGAAATCAGCCCCAGCATTTT
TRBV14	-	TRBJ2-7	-	CASSQGFAGSYF	TGTGCCAGCAGCCAAGGTTTTGCCGGGTCTTACTTC
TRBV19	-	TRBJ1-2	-	CASSRGKGRINYGYTF	TGTGCCAGTAGTAGAGGAAAGGGACGGATTAACTATGGCTACACCTTC
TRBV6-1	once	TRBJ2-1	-	CASSGDLTGRAYNEQFF	TGTGCCAGCAGTGGGGATCTGACAGGGAGGGCCTACAATGAGCAGTTCTTC
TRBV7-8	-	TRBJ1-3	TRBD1	CASSFRDRGNTIYF	TGTGCCAGCAGCTTTCGGGACAGGGGAAACACCATATATTTT
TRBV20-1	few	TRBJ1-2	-	CSATVDYGYTF	TGCAGTGCCACGGTAGACTATGGCTACACCTTC
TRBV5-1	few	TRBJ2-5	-	CASSLGQGGQETQYF	TGCGCCAGCAGCTTGGGACAGGGAGGCCAAGAGACCCAGTACTTC
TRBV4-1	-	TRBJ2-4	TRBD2	CASSHNSGAYKNIQYF	TGCGCCAGCAGCCATAATAGCGGGGCTTACAAAAACATTCAGTACTTC
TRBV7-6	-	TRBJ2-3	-	CASRAGTGSTDTQYF	TGTGCCAGCAGGGCGGGGACGGGAAGCACAGATACGCAGTATTTT
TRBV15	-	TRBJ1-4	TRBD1	CATSKAGGLGEKLFF	TGTGCCACCAGCAAAGCAGGGGGTTTGGGTGAAAAACTGTTTTTT
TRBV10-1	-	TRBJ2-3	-	CASSDSGTDTQYF	TGCGCCAGCAGTGACTCAGGGACAGATACGCAGTATTTT
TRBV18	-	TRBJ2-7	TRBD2	CASSPSTTGVERTSGGPHIYEQYF	TGTGCCAGCTCACCATCGACGACAGGGGTCGAACGGACTAGCGGGGGGCCCCATATCTACGAGCAGTACTTC
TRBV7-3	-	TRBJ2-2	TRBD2	CASSSGLAGGSTGELFF	TGTGCCAGCAGCTCAGGACTAGCGGGAGGGTCCACCGGGGAGCTGTTTTTT
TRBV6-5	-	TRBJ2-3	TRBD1	CASSYSGQFTDTQYF	TGTGCCAGCAGTTATTCGGGACAGTTCACAGATACGCAGTATTTT
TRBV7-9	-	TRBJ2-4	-	CASSLEVNIQYF	TGTGCCAGCAGCTTAGAGGTTAACATTCAGTACTTC
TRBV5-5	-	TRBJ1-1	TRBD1	CASSLVTGGYEAFF	TGTGCCAGCAGCTTGGTGACAGGGGGGTATGAAGCTTTCTTT
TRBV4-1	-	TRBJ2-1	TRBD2	CASSPRTGGADYNEQFF	TGCGCCAGCAGCCCTCGGACGGGAGGGGCCGACTACAATGAGCAGTTCTTC
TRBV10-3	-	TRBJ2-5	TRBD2	CAISLAGGETQYF	TGTGCCATCAGCCTAGCGGGAGGAGAGACCCAGTACTTC
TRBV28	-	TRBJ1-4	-	CASSLPQGRNEKLFF	TGTGCCAGCAGTTTACCCCAGGGAAGGAACGAAAAACTGTTTTTT
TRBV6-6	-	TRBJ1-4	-	CASSRRAEKLFF	TGTGCCAGCAGCCGGAGGGCTGAAAAACTGTTTTTT
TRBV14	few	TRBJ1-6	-	CASSQDPGSPLHF	TGTGCCAGCAGCCAAGATCCGGGATCACCCCTCCACTTT
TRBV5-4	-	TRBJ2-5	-	CASEVGETQYF	TGTGCCAGCGAGGTGGGAGAGACCCAGTACTTC
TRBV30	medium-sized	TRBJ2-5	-	CAWSIGQTRETQYF	TGTGCCTGGAGTATCGGTCAGACCAGAGAGACCCAGTACTTC
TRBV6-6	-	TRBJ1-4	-	CASSRGGRQLFF	TGTGCCAGCAGTAGGGGAGGGAGACAACTGTTTTTT
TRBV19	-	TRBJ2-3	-	CASSVLAYTDTQYF	TGTGCCAGTAGTGTACTAGCATACACAGATACGCAGTATTTT
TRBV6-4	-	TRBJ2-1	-	CASSQDGSQGEQFF	TGTGCCAGCAGTCAGGACGGATCCCAAGGTGAGCAGTTCTTC
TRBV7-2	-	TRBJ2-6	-	CASSLGLADSGANVLTF	TGTGCCAGCAGCTTAGGGTTGGCCGACTCTGGGGCCAACGTCCTGACTTTC
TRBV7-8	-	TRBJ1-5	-	CASSLGGDQPQHF	TGTGCCAGCAGCTTAGGGGGGGATCAGCCCCAGCATTTT
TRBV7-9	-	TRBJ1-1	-	CASSPRAVTEAFF	TGTGCCAGCAGCCCGAGGGCGGTCACTGAAGCTTTCTTT
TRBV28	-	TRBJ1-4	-	CASSPPGRMNEKLFF	TGTGCCAGCAGTCCACCGGGACGGATGAATGAAAAACTGTTTTTT
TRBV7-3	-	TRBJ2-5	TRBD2	CASSLGREGRETQYF	TGTGCCAGCAGTCTAGGTCGGGAGGGCCGGGAGACCCAGTACTTC
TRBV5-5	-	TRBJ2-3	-	CASSHLQGTDTQYF	TGTGCCAGCAGCCACCTCCAGGGTACAGATACGCAGTATTTT
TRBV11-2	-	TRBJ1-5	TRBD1	CASSWGTGGDQPQHF	TGTGCCAGCAGCTGGGGGACAGGGGGCGATCAGCCCCAGCATTTT
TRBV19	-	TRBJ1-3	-	CASNPARSGNTIYF	TGTGCCAGTAATCCAGCACGCTCTGGAAACACCATATATTTT
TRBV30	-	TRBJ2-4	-	CAWGSKNIQYF	TGTGCCTGGGGGTCTAAAAACATTCAGTACTTC
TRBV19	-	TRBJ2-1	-	CASSIGKRYNEQFF	TGTGCCAGTAGTATAGGGAAGAGGTACAATGAGCAGTTCTTC
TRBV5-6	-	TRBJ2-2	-	CASSFRPANTGELFF	TGTGCCAGCAGCTTTCGTCCAGCGAACACCGGGGAGCTGTTTTTT
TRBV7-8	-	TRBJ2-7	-	CASSLMQGSEQYF	TGTGCCAGCAGCTTAATGCAGGGGTCAGAGCAGTACTTC
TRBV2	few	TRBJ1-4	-	CASRREGRPNEKLFF	TGTGCCAGCAGAAGGGAGGGGAGGCCTAATGAAAAACTGTTTTTT
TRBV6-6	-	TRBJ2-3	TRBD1	CASRPGTEGDTQYF	TGTGCCAGCAGACCCGGGACAGAAGGAGATACGCAGTATTTT
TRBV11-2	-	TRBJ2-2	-	CASSLRTSGELFF	TGTGCCAGCAGCCTTCGGACATCCGGGGAGCTGTTTTTT
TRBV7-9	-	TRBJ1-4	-	CASGRRQRGEKLFF	TGTGCCAGCGGGCGCAGACAGCGAGGTGAAAAACTGTTTTTT
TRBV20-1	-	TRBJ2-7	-	CSASYLYEQYF	TGCAGTGCTAGTTATCTCTACGAGCAGTACTTC
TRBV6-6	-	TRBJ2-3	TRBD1	CASSYGGQPVTDTQYF	TGTGCCAGCAGTTACGGGGGACAGCCTGTGACAGATACGCAGTATTTT
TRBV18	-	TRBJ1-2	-	CASSPQGGAGVVYGYTF	TGTGCCAGCTCTCCGCAAGGAGGGGCAGGGGTTGTCTATGGCTACACCTTC
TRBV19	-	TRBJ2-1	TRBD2	CASSPRVTSGRANEQFF	TGTGCCAGTAGTCCGCGGGTGACTAGCGGGAGGGCCAATGAGCAGTTCTTC